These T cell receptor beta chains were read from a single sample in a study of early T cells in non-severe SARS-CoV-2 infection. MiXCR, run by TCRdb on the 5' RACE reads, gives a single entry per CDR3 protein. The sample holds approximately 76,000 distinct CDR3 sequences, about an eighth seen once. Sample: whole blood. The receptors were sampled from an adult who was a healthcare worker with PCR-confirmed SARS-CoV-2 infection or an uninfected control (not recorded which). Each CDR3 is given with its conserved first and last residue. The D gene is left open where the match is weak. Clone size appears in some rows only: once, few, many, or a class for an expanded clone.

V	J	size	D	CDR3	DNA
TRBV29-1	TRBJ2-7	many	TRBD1	CSVEKGTGGTYEQYF	TGCAGCGTTGAAAAGGGGACAGGGGGAACCTACGAGCAGTACTTC
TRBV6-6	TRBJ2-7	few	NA	CASSRRGSTGDEQYF	TGTGCCAGCAGCCGTCGTGGGTCGACCGGCGACGAGCAGTACTTC
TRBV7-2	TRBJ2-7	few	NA	CASSRSRYEQYF	TGTGCCAGCAGCCGATCCCGGTACGAGCAGTACTTC
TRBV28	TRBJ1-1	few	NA	CASPGTEAFF	TGTGCCAGCCCGGGCACTGAAGCTTTCTTT
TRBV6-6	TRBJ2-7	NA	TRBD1	CASSYSTGQGAYEQYF	TGTGCCAGCAGTTACTCCACGGGACAGGGGGCGTACGAGCAGTACTTC
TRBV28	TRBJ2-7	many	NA	CASKPLAGVRYEQYF	TGTGCCAGCAAGCCCCTTGCAGGGGTGAGATACGAGCAGTACTTC
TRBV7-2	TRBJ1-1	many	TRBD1	CASRHTGAQFYEAFF	TGTGCCAGCAGACATACAGGGGCGCAATTCTATGAAGCTTTCTTT
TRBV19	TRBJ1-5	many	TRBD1	CASSISGGEDQPQHF	TGTGCCAGTAGTATATCAGGGGGGGAGGATCAGCCCCAGCATTTT
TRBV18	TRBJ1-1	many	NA	CASSPVGANTEAFF	TGTGCCAGCTCACCGGTCGGAGCGAACACTGAAGCTTTCTTT
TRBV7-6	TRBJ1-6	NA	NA	CASSTLKGGYNSPLHF	TGTGCCAGCAGCACACTTAAAGGGGGTTATAATTCACCCCTCCACTTT
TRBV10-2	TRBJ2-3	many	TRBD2	CASSPPGLAVDTQYF	TGCGCCAGCAGTCCCCCAGGACTAGCTGTAGATACGCAGTATTTT
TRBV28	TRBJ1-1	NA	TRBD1	CASRGTGGGSEVFF	TGTGCCAGCAGAGGTACAGGGGGCGGAAGTGAAGTTTTCTTT
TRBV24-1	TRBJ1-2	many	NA	CATSVQGSANYGYTF	TGTGCCACCAGTGTGCAGGGTTCAGCTAACTATGGCTACACCTTC
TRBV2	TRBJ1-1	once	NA	CASTRGGAGNTEAFF	TGTGCCAGCACCCGAGGGGGGGCGGGGAACACTGAAGCTTTCTTT
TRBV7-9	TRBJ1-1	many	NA	CASRKNTEAFF	TGTGCCAGCAGAAAAAACACTGAAGCTTTCTTT
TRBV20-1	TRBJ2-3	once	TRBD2	CSASDISGPKDTQYF	TGCAGTGCTAGCGACATTAGCGGGCCTAAGGATACGCAGTATTTT
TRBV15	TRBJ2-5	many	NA	CATSRDRRETQYF	TGTGCCACCAGCAGAGATCGTCGAGAGACCCAGTACTTC
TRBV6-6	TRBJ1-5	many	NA	CASSFPVDSPQHF	TGTGCCAGCAGTTTCCCGGTGGACTCGCCCCAGCATTTT
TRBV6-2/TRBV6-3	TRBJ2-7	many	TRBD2	CASSYSTSGSYEQYF	TGTGCCAGCAGTTACTCGACTAGCGGCTCCTACGAGCAGTACTTC
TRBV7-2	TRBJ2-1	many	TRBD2	CASSLIAGASYNEQFF	TGTGCCAGCAGCTTAATAGCGGGAGCCTCCTACAATGAGCAGTTCTTC
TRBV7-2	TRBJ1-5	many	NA	CASSLADPGRHQPQHF	TGTGCCAGCAGCTTAGCGGACCCCGGTAGGCATCAGCCCCAGCATTTT
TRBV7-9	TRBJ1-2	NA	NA	CASSSDSHGYTF	TGTGCCAGCAGCTCAGACAGCCATGGCTACACCTTC
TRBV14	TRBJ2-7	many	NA	CASSQSGREQYF	TGTGCCAGCAGCCAGTCGGGGCGTGAGCAGTACTTC
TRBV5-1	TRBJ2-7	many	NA	CASSTSKDEQYF	TGCGCCAGCAGCACGTCGAAAGACGAGCAGTACTTC
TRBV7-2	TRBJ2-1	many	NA	CASSQRGGAWNEQFF	TGTGCCAGCAGCCAGAGGGGGGGGGCCTGGAATGAGCAGTTCTTC
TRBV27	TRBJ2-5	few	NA	CASSTYRAKGQYF	TGTGCCAGCAGTACATACCGGGCTAAGGGCCAGTACTTC
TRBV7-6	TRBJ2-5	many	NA	CASTRRAGDETQYF	TGTGCCAGTACCCGCCGGGCAGGGGACGAGACCCAGTACTTC
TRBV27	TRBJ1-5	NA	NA	CASSTTNQPQHF	TGTGCCAGCAGTACAACTAATCAGCCCCAGCATTTT
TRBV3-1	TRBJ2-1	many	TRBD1	CASRQGNYNEQFF	TGTGCCAGTAGACAGGGTAATTACAATGAGCAGTTCTTC
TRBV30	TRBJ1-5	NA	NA	CAWAPDGLGPQHF	TGTGCCTGGGCCCCCGACGGCTTAGGGCCCCAGCATTTT
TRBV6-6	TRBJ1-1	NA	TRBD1	CASSTGTGAYNEAFF	TGTGCCAGCAGTACCGGGACAGGGGCGTATAATGAAGCTTTCTTT
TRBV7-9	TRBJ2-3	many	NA	CASSFPAGHGGTDTQYF	TGTGCCAGCAGCTTTCCTGCGGGGCACGGGGGCACAGATACGCAGTATTTT
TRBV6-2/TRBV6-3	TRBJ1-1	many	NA	CASSVWAGTDNTEAFF	TGTGCCAGCAGCGTCTGGGCCGGGACGGATAACACTGAAGCTTTCTTT
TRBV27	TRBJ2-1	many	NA	CASSITGAVGREQFF	TGTGCCAGCAGTATCACCGGGGCCGTCGGGCGTGAGCAGTTCTTC
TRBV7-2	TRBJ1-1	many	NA	CASSFVLNTEAFF	TGTGCCAGCAGTTTCGTCTTGAACACTGAAGCTTTCTTT
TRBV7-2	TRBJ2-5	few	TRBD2	CASSLERGRETQYF	TGTGCCAGCAGCTTAGAGCGGGGAAGGGAGACCCAGTACTTC
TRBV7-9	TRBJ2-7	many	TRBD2	CASSLAYGGIYEQYF	TGTGCCAGCAGCTTAGCTTACGGGGGGATATACGAGCAGTACTTC
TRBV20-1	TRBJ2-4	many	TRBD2	CSAAVGGAKNIQYF	TGCAGTGCCGCAGTGGGGGGGGCCAAAAACATTCAGTACTTC
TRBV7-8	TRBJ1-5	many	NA	CASSRGGLSNQPQHF	TGTGCCAGCAGCAGGGGCGGACTTAGCAATCAGCCCCAGCATTTT
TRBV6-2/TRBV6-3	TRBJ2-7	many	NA	CASSSGPYEQYF	TGTGCCAGCAGTTCGGGACCGTACGAGCAGTACTTC
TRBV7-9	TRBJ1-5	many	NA	CASSSGGGPQHF	TGTGCCAGCAGCTCCGGGGGAGGTCCCCAGCATTTT
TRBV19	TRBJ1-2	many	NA	CASSRTTRGGYTF	TGTGCCAGTAGTAGGACAACCCGGGGAGGCTACACCTTC
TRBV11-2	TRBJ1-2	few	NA	CASSLDAGAAYGYTF	TGTGCCAGCAGCTTAGATGCGGGGGCGGCCTATGGCTACACCTTC
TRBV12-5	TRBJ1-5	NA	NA	CASGLFTSGNEPQHF	TGTGCTAGTGGTTTGTTTACCTCGGGAAACGAGCCCCAGCATTTT
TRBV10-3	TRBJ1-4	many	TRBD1	CAISEGDRDMEKLFF	TGTGCCATCAGTGAGGGGGACAGGGATATGGAAAAACTGTTTTTT
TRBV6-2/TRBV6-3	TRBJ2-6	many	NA	CASSLGQYSGANVLTF	TGTGCCAGCAGTCTAGGACAGTACTCTGGGGCCAACGTCCTGACTTTC
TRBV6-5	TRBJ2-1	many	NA	CASSYSQRAYNEQFF	TGTGCCAGCAGTTACTCCCAGCGGGCCTACAATGAGCAGTTCTTC
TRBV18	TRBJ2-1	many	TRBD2	CASSPRTSGSHNEQFF	TGTGCCAGCTCACCGCGGACTAGCGGGTCCCACAATGAGCAGTTCTTC
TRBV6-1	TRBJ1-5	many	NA	CASSERSGDLQPQHF	TGTGCCAGCAGTGAAAGGTCAGGGGATCTACAGCCCCAGCATTTT
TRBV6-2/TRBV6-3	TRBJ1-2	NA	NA	CASSRRAEYGYTF	TGTGCCAGTTCGCGAAGGGCCGAGTATGGCTACACCTTC
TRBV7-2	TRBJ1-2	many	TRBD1	CASSLLGQIYGYTF	TGTGCCAGCAGCTTACTGGGACAGATCTATGGCTACACCTTC
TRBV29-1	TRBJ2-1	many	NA	CSVELLEESSYNEQFF	TGCAGCGTTGAATTATTAGAGGAGAGCTCCTACAATGAGCAGTTCTTC
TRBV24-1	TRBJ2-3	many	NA	CATSRAVSTDTQYF	TGTGCCACCAGCAGGGCGGTCAGCACAGATACGCAGTATTTT
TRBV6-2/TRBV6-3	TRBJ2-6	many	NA	CASSYRAGANVLTF	TGTGCCAGCAGTTACAGGGCCGGGGCCAACGTCCTGACTTTC
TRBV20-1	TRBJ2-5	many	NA	CSALSTGSQETQYF	TGCAGTGCCCTGTCAACGGGCTCCCAAGAGACCCAGTACTTC
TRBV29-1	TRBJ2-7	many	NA	CSVGGVYEQYF	TGCAGCGTAGGAGGAGTCTACGAGCAGTACTTC
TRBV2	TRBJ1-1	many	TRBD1	CASSGQGPLNTEAFF	TGTGCCAGCAGTGGACAGGGGCCTTTGAACACTGAAGCTTTCTTT